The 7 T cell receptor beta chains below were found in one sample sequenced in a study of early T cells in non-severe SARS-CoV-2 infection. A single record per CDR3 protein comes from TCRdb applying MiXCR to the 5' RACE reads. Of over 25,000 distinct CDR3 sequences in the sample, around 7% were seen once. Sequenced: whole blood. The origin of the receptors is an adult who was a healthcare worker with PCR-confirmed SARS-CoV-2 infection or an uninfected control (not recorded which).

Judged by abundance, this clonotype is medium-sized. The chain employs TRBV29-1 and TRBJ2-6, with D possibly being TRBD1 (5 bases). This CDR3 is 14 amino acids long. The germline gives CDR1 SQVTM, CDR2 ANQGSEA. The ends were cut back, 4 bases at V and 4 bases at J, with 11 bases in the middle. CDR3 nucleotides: TGCAGCGTTGGCGGACAAACCGGGGCCAACGTCCTGACTTTC. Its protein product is CSVGGQTGANVLTF.

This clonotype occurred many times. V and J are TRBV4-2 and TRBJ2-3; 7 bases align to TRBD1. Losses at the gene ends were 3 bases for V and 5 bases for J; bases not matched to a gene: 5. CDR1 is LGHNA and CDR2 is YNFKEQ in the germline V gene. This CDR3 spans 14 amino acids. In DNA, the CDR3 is TGTGCCAGCAGCCATACAGGGGTTCTAGATACGCAGTATTTT. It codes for CASSHTGVLDTQYF.

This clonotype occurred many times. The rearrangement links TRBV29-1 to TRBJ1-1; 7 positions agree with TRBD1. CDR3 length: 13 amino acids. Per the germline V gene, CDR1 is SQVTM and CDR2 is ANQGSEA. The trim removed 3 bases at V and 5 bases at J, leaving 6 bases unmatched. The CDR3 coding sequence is TGCAGCGTTGAGAAGGGGGCGCAGACTGAAGCTTTCTTT. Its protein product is CSVEKGAQTEAFF.

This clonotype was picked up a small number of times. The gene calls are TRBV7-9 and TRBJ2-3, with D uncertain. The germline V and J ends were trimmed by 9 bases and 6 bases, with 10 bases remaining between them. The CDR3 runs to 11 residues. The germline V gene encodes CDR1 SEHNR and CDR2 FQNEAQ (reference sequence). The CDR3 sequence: CARSPVDTQYF. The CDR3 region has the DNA TGTGCCAGGAGCCCGGTGGATACGCAGTATTTT.

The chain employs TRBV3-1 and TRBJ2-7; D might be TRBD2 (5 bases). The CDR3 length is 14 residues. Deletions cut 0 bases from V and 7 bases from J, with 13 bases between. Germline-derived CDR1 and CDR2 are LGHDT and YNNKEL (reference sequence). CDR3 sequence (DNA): TGTGCCAGCAGCCAAGATCTAACAACGGGAGAGCAGTACTTC. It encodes CASSQDLTTGEQYF.

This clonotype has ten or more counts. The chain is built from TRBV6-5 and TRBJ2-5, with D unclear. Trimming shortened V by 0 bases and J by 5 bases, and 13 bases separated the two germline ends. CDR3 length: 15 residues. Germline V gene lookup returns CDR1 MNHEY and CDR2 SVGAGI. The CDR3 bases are TGTGCCAGCAGTTACTCGAGGTCGGTTAGGGAGACCCAGTACTTC. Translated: CASSYSRSVRETQYF.

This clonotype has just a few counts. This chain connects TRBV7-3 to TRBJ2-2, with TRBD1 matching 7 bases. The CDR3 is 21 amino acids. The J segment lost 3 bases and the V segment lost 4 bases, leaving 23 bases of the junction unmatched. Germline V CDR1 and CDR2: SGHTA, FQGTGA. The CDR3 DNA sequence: TGTGCCAGCAGCTATATCCCACTACGGATTCACAGGGGAAACGACACCGGGGAGCTGTTTTTT. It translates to CASSYIPLRIHRGNDTGELFF.